A selection of T cell receptor beta chains follows, all from one sample in a study of identical twins. TCRdb reanalysed the 5' RACE reads using MiXCR and keeps one entry per CDR3 protein. This table has about 1.7 million distinct CDR3 sequences, around 29% appearing once. The sequencing sample was made of cord blood. The receptors here all came from a newborn girl in good health. CDR3s include the opening cysteine and the closing phenylalanine or tryptophan. D genes are given only for firm matches. Only part of the rows carry a size: once, few, many, or a class if the clone is expanded.

j_call v_call d_call clone_size cdr3_aa
TRBJ1-2 TRBV5-6 NA NA CASSLVHPLNYGYTF
TRBJ2-3 TRBV7-9 NA few CASGFSSTDTQYF
TRBJ2-5 TRBV7-6 NA NA CASSATHLAEETQYF
TRBJ1-5 TRBV2 TRBD1 NA CASRARTGDDQPQHF
TRBJ2-7 TRBV7-9 TRBD2 many CASSLEGLASKYF
TRBJ1-6 TRBV15 NA NA CATSRGQGSISPLHF
TRBJ1-2 TRBV27 NA once CASLRLGTSTGGYTF
TRBJ2-3 TRBV7-7 NA NA CASSLSWLDTQYF
TRBJ2-7 TRBV4-1 TRBD1 many CASSRDRGFFYEQYF
TRBJ2-3 TRBV30 NA NA CAWGGDTQYF
TRBJ1-2 TRBV7-2 TRBD1 few CASSLRDRGNGYTF
TRBJ2-5 TRBV5-1 NA few CASTKDSPQETQYF
TRBJ2-3 TRBV6-1 TRBD1 few CASRGDSFTDTQYF
TRBJ2-7 TRBV28 TRBD2 many CASSLRREFYEQYF
TRBJ2-1 TRBV4-2 TRBD2 NA CASSQRITGTSHPNEQFF
TRBJ2-7 TRBV20-1 TRBD1 few CSAGDRDRYEQYF
TRBJ2-7 TRBV7-2 NA few CASSSRDAYEQYF
TRBJ1-2 TRBV30 TRBD1 many CAWATGNYGYTF
TRBJ2-3 TRBV18 NA few CASSQTGQVSTDTQYF
TRBJ2-4 TRBV20-1 NA NA CSASRTRGDEQYF
TRBJ1-1 TRBV27 NA NA CASRRIGTENTEAFF
TRBJ2-3 TRBV7-2 NA few CASRNRDPDTQYF
TRBJ2-1 TRBV3-1 TRBD1 many CASSTGQGYNEQFF
TRBJ1-2 TRBV25-1 NA few CASSEFQGVYGYTF
TRBJ1-2 TRBV29-1 NA many CSAGQNYGYTF
TRBJ2-7 TRBV2 NA NA CASSEREGVYEQYF
TRBJ2-1 TRBV4-1 TRBD2 NA CASSPQLAGGRGSYNEQFF
TRBJ1-1 TRBV7-8 NA NA CASSPLYAGQRGTEAFF
TRBJ1-2 TRBV6-6 NA few CASSSPDQGCYGYTF
TRBJ2-3 TRBV4-1 TRBD2 NA CASSQEAGGLNTQYF
TRBJ1-1 TRBV29-1 NA few CSVRPRNTEAFF
NA TRBV15 TRBD1 few CATSISDRDRSGEQYF
TRBJ2-1 TRBV7-9 NA NA CASSPSHEQFF
TRBJ1-2 TRBV12-3/TRBV12-4 TRBD1 NA CASSLIYRQGRNYGCTF
TRBJ1-1 TRBV5-1 TRBD1 NA CASSRGQGSPGDTEAFF
TRBJ2-7 TRBV20-1 TRBD1 NA CSASQTGGAYEQYF
TRBJ2-7 TRBV12-3/TRBV12-4 TRBD1 NA CASSFTTGGAYEQYF
TRBJ1-6 TRBV27 NA NA CASSLQGRYSPLHF
TRBJ2-7 TRBV5-1 TRBD1 NA CASSPRDREVHDHYEQYF
TRBJ2-1 TRBV10-3 TRBD2 few CAIGAGLAGGDEQFF
TRBJ2-7 TRBV6-6 TRBD2 many CASSRSGGVYEQYF
TRBJ1-6 TRBV18 TRBD1 NA CASSPDRDSGSPLHF
TRBJ2-3 TRBV6-4 NA NA CASSDSTATEWKDTQYF
TRBJ2-1 TRBV5-1 TRBD1 many CASSSGQGYNEQFF
TRBJ1-1 TRBV7-9 NA NA CASSLSLAPGGAFF
TRBJ2-4 TRBV28 NA many CASSLTGKNIQYF
TRBJ2-1 TRBV20-1 TRBD2 NA CSAGSAGGRDEQFF
TRBJ2-3 TRBV5-1 NA NA CASSLGGQGTKIADTQYF
TRBJ2-1 TRBV9 TRBD2 few CASSVASGGPSYNEQFF
TRBJ2-1 TRBV20-1 NA few CSARPIKAEIKHSYNEQFF
TRBJ1-4 TRBV20-1 NA few CSARRGVGEKLFF
TRBJ2-3 TRBV6-1 TRBD1 few CASSENRGQDTQYF